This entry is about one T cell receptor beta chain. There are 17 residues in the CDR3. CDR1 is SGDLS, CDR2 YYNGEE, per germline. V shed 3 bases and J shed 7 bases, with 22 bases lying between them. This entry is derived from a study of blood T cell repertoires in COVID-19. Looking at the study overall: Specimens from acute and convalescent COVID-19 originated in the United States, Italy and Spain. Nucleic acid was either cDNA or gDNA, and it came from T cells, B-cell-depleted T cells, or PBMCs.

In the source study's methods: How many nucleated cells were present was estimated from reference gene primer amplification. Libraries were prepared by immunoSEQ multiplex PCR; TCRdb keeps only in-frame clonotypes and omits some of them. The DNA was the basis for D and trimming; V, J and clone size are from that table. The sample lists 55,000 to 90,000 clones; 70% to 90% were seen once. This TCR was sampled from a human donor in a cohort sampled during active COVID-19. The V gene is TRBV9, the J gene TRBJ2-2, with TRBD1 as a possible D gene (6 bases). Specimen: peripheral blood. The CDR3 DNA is TGTGCCAGCAGCGCCCGTATAGAGGGGGACGGCGGCGGGGAGCTGTTTTTT. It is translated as CASSARIEGDGGGELFF.